This T cell receptor (beta chain) was recovered during a study of control samples from healthy donors and cancer patients (TCRdb year 2020). The library was generated by the immunoSEQ multiplex PCR assay. Not all clones reach the TCRdb copy of this immuneACCESS table, which keeps in-frame sequences only. Checked studies attribute under half of the gap to unresolved V genes and leave the rest unexplained. The sample table holds under 450,000 clones, of which around nine tenths were seen once. The leading ten clones occupy around 6.5% of the sample. Note on this clone: No antigen is known for it. The sample holds no much larger clone one base away, and base qualities are not on file.

CDR1 and CDR2, per the germline V gene (reference sequence), are LNHDA and SQIVND. Unmatched junction bases come to 15, with V trimmed by 3 bases and J by 2 bases. From the cysteine up to the phenylalanine, the CDR3 has a length of 19 residues. CDR3 DNA only is kept here, 57 bases in frame from base 1. The chain uses TRBV19 and TRBJ2-7, with TRBD2 matching 11 junction bases. The sequenced sample consisted of PBMCs. This sequence was found in a man aged 35 to 55 with head and neck cancer. This receptor carries the CDR3 CASSITPITGLAAAYEQYF. At the DNA level, the sequence is TGTGCCAGTAGTATCACCCCCATCACGGGACTAGCGGCCGCCTACGAGCAGTACTTC.